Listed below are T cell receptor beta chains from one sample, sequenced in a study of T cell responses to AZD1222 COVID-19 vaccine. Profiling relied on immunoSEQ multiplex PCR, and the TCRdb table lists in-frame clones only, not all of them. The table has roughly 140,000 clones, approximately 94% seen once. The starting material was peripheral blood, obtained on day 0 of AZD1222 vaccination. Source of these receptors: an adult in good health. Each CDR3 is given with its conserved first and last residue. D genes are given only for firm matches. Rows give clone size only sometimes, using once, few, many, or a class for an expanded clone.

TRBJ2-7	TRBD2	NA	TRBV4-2	CASSQTSGSSYEQYF	TGTGCCAGCAGCCAAACTAGCGGCAGCTCCTACGAGCAGTACTTC
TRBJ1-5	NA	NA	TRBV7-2	CASSQGLYQPQHF	TGTGCCAGCAGCCAAGGCCTATATCAGCCCCAGCATTTT
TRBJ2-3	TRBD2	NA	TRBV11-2	CASSLRLAGGPRDTQYF	TGTGCCAGCAGCTTGAGACTAGCGGGGGGGCCGAGAGATACGCAGTATTTT
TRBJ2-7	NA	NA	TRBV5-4	CASSSDTEQYF	TGTGCCAGCAGCTCGGACACCGAGCAGTACTTC
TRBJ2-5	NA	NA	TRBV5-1	CASSAGGSVEETQYF	TGCGCCAGCAGCGCCGGGGGAAGCGTTGAAGAGACCCAGTACTTC
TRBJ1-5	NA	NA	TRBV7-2	CASSLEGSNQPQHF	TGTGCCAGCAGCTTAGAAGGGAGCAATCAGCCCCAGCATTTT
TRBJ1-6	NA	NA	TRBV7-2	CASSPNPGIYSPLHF	TGTGCCAGCAGCCCCAACCCCGGGATATATTCACCCCTCCACTTT
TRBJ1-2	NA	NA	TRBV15	CATSTGTFGRSYGYTF	TGTGCCACCAGCACTGGGACCTTTGGAAGGTCCTATGGCTACACCTTC
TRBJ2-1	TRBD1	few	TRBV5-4	CASSIRTGAYNEQFF	TGTGCCAGCAGCATACGGACAGGGGCGTACAATGAGCAGTTCTTC
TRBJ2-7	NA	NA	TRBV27	CASRRDDAYEQYF	TGTGCCAGCAGACGTGATGACGCCTACGAGCAGTACTTC
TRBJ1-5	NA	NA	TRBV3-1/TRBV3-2	CASSQADQPQHF	TGTGCCAGCAGCCAAGCAGATCAGCCCCAGCATTTT